The 17 T cell receptor beta chains given below trace back to one sample, sequenced in a study of beta chain features in type 1 diabetes. Whole-study findings and limits: There was a moderate but significant shortening of TCRB CDR3s in all four CD4+ subsets of Type 1 diabetes patients.

Every isolated RNA sample was fully reverse transcribed, so sequencing captured expressed TCRB transcripts. Sequencing was performed with immunoSEQ multiplex PCR; in TCRdb, only in-frame clones are kept and a portion is missing. The data show 300,000 to 400,000 clones, over 8.5% seen once. These receptors are not linked to any known antigen. The sample was central memory CD4+ T cells from blood. These receptors were collected from a man aged 25 to 40 with type 1 diabetes.

A few counts support this clone. The chain combines TRBV30 with TRBJ1-2; no definite D call. The CDR3 contains 11 residues. Germline V gene sequence: CDR1 GTSNPN, CDR2 SVGIG (reference sequence). Trimming pared 3 bases from V and 4 bases from J, leaving 6 bases between. CDR3 residues: CAWSATYGYTF. In DNA, the CDR3 is TGTGCCTGGAGCGCGACCTATGGCTACACCTTC. Full variable domain (rest looked up from reference TRBV30 and TRBJ1-2): SQTIHQWPATLVQPVGSPLSLECTVEGTSNPNLYWYRQAAGRGLQLLFYSVGIGQISSEVPQNLSASRPQDRQFILSSKKLLLSDSGFYLCAWSATYGYTFGSGTRLTVV.

This clone was observed a handful of times. This chain uses TRBV6-5 with TRBJ1-1; TRBD1 aligns across 12 bases. The CDR3 is made up of 14 amino acids. Germline V gene data show CDR1 as MNHEY and CDR2 as SVGAGI. V was pared by 6 bases and J by 10 bases, with 9 bases of the junction left unmatched. CDR3 sequence: CASRRRDRGLGAFF. The CDR3 DNA reads TGTGCCAGCAGACGCCGGGACAGGGGGCTTGGAGCTTTCTTT.

This clone was detected a few times. The J gene is TRBJ2-3, the V gene TRBV9; 7 bases are shared with TRBD2. V shed 0 bases, J shed 3 bases, and the junction held 10 bases outside the gene matches. The V gene's germline CDR1 is SGDLS and CDR2 YYNGEE. This CDR3 region has 17 residues. DNA for the CDR3: TGTGCCAGCAGCGTAGAGGGGCGGGAGATAGTTACAGATACGCAGTATTTT. Its protein is CASSVEGREIVTDTQYF.

A few counts support this clone. The gene calls are TRBV27 and TRBJ2-2; D is uncertain. Germline-derived CDR1 and CDR2 are MNHEY and SMNVEV (reference sequence). The CDR3 sequence is 16 residues long. Deletions cut 10 bases from V and 1 base from J, with 19 bases between. CDR3 sequence (DNA): TGTGCCACCCTCCGGCGACCTTCGGGGAACACCGGGGAGCTGTTTTTT. Its translation is CATLRRPSGNTGELFF.

This clone came up a few times. The CDR3, as DNA: TGTGCCAGCAGCCTCTACTTGAGGGGCACCGGGGAGCTGTTTTTT. Its translation is CASSLYLRGTGELFF. V and J are TRBV28 and TRBJ2-2; either TRBD1 or TRBD2 may fit D (5 bases each). The V gene's germline CDR1 is MDHEN and CDR2 SYDVKM. The length of the CDR3 is 15 residues. V was clipped by 6 bases and J by 4 bases, with 15 bases between them.

This chain joins TRBV27 and TRBJ2-7; D call uncertain. The CDR3 contains 14 residues. V was trimmed by 2 bases and J by 4 bases, leaving 12 bases between them. Per germline, CDR1 MNHEY and CDR2 SMNVEV (reference sequence). CDR3 protein: CASSLGVHEYEQYF. As DNA, the CDR3 is TGTGCCAGCAGTTTAGGAGTCCATGAGTACGAGCAGTACTTC.

The table lists this clone with a few counts. A junction end diverges from the germline sequence, so it may reflect a read error. CDR3 DNA sequence: TGTGCCACCAGCCGAGACAGGGGTAGCGAAAAACTGTTTTTT. Its protein is CATSRDRGSEKLFF. The chain joins TRBV15 to TRBJ1-4; TRBD1 agrees at 8 bases. Germline CDR1 reads LNHNV; CDR2 reads YYDKDF (reference sequence). CDR3 length equals 14 residues.

This clone was counted between two and nine times. This sequence joins TRBV7-7 and TRBJ2-1; 7 nucleotides agree with TRBD1. The CDR3 covers 14 residues. V dropped 5 bases and J dropped 8; count of bases not matched to a gene: 9. Germline assignment: CDR1 SSHAT and CDR2 FNYEAQ (reference sequence). CDR3 in amino acids: CASSQGTVFYEQFF. The CDR3 DNA reads as TGTGCCAGCAGCCAGGGGACAGTTTTTTATGAGCAGTTCTTC.

The V gene is TRBV5-5, the J gene TRBJ2-3; TRBD2 matches at 7 bases. Looked up from germline, CDR1 is SGHKS and CDR2 is YYEKEE (reference sequence). V dropped 4 bases and J dropped 0; count of bases not matched to a gene: 5. This CDR3 has 15 amino acids. The CDR3 DNA is TGTGCCAGCAGCCCCAGCGGGGTTAGCACAGATACGCAGTATTTT. It encodes CASSPSGVSTDTQYF.

This clone occurred a few times. The chain carries TRBV7-3 and TRBJ2-7; 8 nucleotides match TRBD2. The CDR3 totals 16 residues. The trim removed 5 bases at V and 0 bases at J, leaving 9 bases unmatched. Germline V lookup: CDR1 SGHTA, CDR2 FQGTGA. The CDR3 reads CASSPGGLAGSYEQYF. The CDR3 DNA reads TGTGCCAGCAGCCCGGGCGGGCTAGCGGGCTCCTACGAGCAGTACTTC.

This clone was seen a handful of times. The CDR3 DNA reads as TGTGCCAGCAGCCGCGGACAGGCGCGTGGCTACACCTTC. Encoded protein: CASSRGQARGYTF. The V and J genes are TRBV5-4 and TRBJ1-2, with TRBD1 identical over 7 bases. With V trimmed by 4 bases and J by 7 bases, 7 bases remained unmatched. Germline CDR1 is SGHNT and CDR2 is YYREEE (reference sequence). This CDR3 region has 13 residues.

This rearrangement joins TRBV19 to TRBJ2-7; D is possibly TRBD2 (6 bases). V lost 9 bases and J 3 bases, leaving 12 bases between the germline ends. CDR1 is LNHDA, CDR2 SQIVND, per germline (reference sequence). The CDR3 is made up of 12 amino acids. CDR3 sequence (DNA): TGTGCCAGCCGGGGACTTAACTACGAGCAGTACTTC. Protein: CASRGLNYEQYF.

At least ten counts were recorded for this clone. This chain joins TRBV28 and TRBJ1-5; D perhaps matches TRBD1 (6 bases). Germline V gene data show CDR1 as MDHEN and CDR2 as SYDVKM. V lost 6 bases and J 2 bases, leaving 14 bases between the germline ends. The CDR3 is made up of 15 amino acids. The CDR3 sequence: CASRTGDQRNQPQHF. CDR3 coding DNA: TGTGCCAGCAGGACAGGAGACCAACGCAATCAGCCCCAGCATTTT.

For this clone: An end of the junction differs from the germline gene, which may be a read error. Other DNA sequences within the sample encode an identical CDR3. The chain recombines TRBV6-5 with TRBJ2-1; D gene unclear. The germline V gene encodes CDR1 MNHEY and CDR2 SVGAGI. The length of the CDR3 is 14 residues. CDR3 coding DNA: TGTGCCAGCAGTAATTCGGTGCGCTACAATGAGCAATTCTTC. This codes for CASSNSVRYNEQFF.

This clone has just a few counts. The rearrangement joins TRBV28 to TRBJ1-6; the D gene is possibly TRBD1 (5 bases). Germline V gives CDR1 MDHEN, CDR2 SYDVKM. Trimming cost V 1 base and J 8 bases, with 18 bases left between them. This CDR3 has 17 residues. The CDR3 spells CASSLSTWEGLDSPLHF. Here the CDR3 DNA reads TGTGCCAGCAGTTTATCCACCTGGGAGGGGTTAGATTCACCCCTCCACTTT.

The CDR3 loop is CASSLRGTGPPEQYF. The CDR3 DNA follows: TGTGCCAGCAGTTTAAGGGGGACAGGACCTCCGGAGCAGTACTTC. This chain joins TRBV27 and TRBJ2-7; 8 positions agree with TRBD1. The CDR3 has 15 residues. V trimming: 2 bases; J trimming: 7 bases; junction bases outside the gene matches: 10. Germline assignment: CDR1 MNHEY and CDR2 SMNVEV (reference sequence).

This clone was observed a handful of times. Mismatch with germline at one junction end may stem from a read error. The chain combines TRBV28 with TRBJ1-4; no clear D gene. Germline V gene sequence: CDR1 MDHEN, CDR2 SYDVKM. The CDR3 spans 15 residues. This chain's CDR3 is CASSLSPTFFGKLFF. The DNA of the CDR3 is TGTGCCAGCAGCTTATCCCCTACATTTTTTGGGAAACTGTTTTTT.